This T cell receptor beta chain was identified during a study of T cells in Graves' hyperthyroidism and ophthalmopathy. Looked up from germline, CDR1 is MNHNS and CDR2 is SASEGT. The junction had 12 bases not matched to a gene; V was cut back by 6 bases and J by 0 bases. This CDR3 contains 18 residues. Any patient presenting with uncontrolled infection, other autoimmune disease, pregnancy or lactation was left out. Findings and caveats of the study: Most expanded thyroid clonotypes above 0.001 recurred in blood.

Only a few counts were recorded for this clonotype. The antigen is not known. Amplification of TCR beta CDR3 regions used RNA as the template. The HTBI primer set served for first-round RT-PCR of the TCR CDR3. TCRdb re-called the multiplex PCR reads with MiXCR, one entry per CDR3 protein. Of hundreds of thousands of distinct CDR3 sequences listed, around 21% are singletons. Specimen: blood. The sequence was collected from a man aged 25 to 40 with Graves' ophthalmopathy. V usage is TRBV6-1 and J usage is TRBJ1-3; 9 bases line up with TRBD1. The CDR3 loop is CASSRAGTGIISGNTIYF. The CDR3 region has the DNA TGTGCCAGCAGCCGGGCCGGGACAGGGATTATCTCTGGAAACACCATATATTTT.